This T cell receptor (beta chain) was identified during a study of blood T cell repertoires in COVID-19. Study details: Whether acute or convalescent, the COVID-19 samples came from the United States, Italy and Spain.

Original handling: How many nucleated cells were present was estimated from reference gene primer amplification. Sequenced by immunoSEQ multiplex PCR; TCRdb stores in-frame clones only, minus some. That table is the source of V, J and clone size, and D and trimming were worked out from the DNA. Among 250,000 to 300,000 clones, roughly 89% were seen once, and the ten largest hold under 3%. The CDR3 covers 13 residues. Germline CDR1 reads SGDLS; CDR2 reads YYNGEE. Trimming left V 0 bases short and J 2 bases short, with 5 bases between. This chain links TRBV9 with TRBJ1-1; no definite D call. Sequencing was performed on PBMCs or T cells enriched from blood (not recorded which). This receptor was identified in a woman between 50 and 59 years old who had been exposed to COVID-19. The chain's CDR3 is CASSVATNTEAFF. The CDR3 coding sequence is TGTGCCAGCAGCGTAGCCACAAACACTGAAGCTTTCTTT.